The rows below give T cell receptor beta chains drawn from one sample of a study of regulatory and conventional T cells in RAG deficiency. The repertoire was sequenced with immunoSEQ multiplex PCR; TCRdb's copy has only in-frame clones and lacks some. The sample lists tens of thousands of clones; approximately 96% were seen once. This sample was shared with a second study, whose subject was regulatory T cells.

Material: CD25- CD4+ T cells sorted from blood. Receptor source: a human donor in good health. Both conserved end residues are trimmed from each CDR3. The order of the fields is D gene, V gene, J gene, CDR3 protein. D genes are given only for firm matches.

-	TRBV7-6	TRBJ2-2	ASSLGGGTGELF
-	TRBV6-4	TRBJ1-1	ASSDSWQNTEAF
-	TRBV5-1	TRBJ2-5	ASSTTVRETQY
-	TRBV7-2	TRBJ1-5	ASSSSGLGQPQH
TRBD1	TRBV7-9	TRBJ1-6	ASSFGTGADSPLH
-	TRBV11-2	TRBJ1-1	ASSPTGTTTEAF
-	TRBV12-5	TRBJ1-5	ASGRGGKNQPQH
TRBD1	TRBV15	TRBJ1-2	ATSRVVRGLANYGYT
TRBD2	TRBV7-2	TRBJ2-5	ASSLRGGRLVVGETQY
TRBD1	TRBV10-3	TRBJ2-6	AISGTGGSGANVLT
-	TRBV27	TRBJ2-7	ASSLDYSYEQY
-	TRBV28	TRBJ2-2	ASSLPGRGNTGELF
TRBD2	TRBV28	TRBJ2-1	ASRLPLLAGGSYNEQF
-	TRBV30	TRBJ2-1	AGWSRGNYNEQF
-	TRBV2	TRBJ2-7	ASRREGVGYEQY
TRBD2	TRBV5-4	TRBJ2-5	ASSWKLAGGRETQY
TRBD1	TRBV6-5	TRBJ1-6	AVRPLGQQNSPLH
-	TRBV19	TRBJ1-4	ASSSQGNEKLF
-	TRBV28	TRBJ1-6	ASSPTSDRPNPRNSPLH
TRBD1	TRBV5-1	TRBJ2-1	ASSRQGGGRNEQF
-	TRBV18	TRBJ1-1	ASSQGQNTEAF
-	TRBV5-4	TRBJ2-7	ASSIRDMSSYEQY
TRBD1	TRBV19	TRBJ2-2	ASRSTGAVTGELF
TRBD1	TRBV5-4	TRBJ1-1	ASSPIDRDTEAF
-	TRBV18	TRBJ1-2	ASSPDSNYGYT
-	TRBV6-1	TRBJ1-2	ATPSDTAPYGYT
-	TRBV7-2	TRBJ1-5	ASSQQGGADQPQH
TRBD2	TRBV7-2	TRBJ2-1	ASSFSGGSTYNEQF
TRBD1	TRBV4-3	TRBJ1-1	ASSHTGGEYGAF
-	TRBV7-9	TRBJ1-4	ASSLSATNEKLF
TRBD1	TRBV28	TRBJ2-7	ASSLVGQEGQY
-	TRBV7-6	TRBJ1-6	ASSLMEAGASPLH
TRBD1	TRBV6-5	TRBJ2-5	ASSYGTGGETQY
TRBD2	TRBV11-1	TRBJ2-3	ASSRLPLTSGGGDTQY
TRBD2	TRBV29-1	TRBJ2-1	SVSPRLARYNEQF
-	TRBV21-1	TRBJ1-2	ASEQGLYGYT
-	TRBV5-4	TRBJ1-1	ASSRTQTLAEAF
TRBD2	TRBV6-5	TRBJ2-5	ASSYHGTTAQETQY
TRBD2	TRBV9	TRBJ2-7	ASSAGTSGGYEQY
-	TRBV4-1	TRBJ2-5	ASSPIPGGRRQETQY
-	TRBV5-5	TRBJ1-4	ASSPRVQPTNEKLF
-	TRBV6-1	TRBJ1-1	ASSVQMNTEAF
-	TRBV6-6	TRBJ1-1	ASSYSEQTNTEAF
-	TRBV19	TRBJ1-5	ASQSGSRFNQPQH
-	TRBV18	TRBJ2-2	ASSPFPGSGELF
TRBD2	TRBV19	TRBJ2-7	ASSRNSGYEQY
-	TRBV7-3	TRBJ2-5	ASSLGLQETQY
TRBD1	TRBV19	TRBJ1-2	ASSIWDRGHYGYT
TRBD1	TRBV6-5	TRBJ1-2	ATGTGALYGYT
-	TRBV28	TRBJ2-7	ASSSNYRMSYEQY